The T cell receptor (beta chain) under discussion was sequenced for a study of blood T cell repertoires in COVID-19. At the level of the study: Italy, Spain and the United States were the sources of the convalescent and acute COVID-19 samples. Sample material is recorded as cDNA or gDNA derived from T cells, B-cell-depleted T cells, or PBMCs.

Trimming took 1 base from V and 14 from J; bases not matched to a gene: 5. There are 13 residues in the CDR3. Germline lookup yields CDR1 KGHSH and CDR2 LQKENI. Study processing details: Estimation of nucleated cell counts relied on the amplification of reference gene primers. The data were produced by immunoSEQ multiplex PCR, yet TCRdb's version contains in-frame clones alone and is incomplete. V, J and clone size are taken as reported in that table, and D and trimming were inferred from the DNA itself. The sample shows about 57,000 clones, roughly 85% of them seen only once. The sequencing input was peripheral blood. The TCR originated in a human donor in a cohort sampled during active COVID-19. The chain recombines TRBV18 with TRBJ1-6; TRBD1 aligns across 7 bases. The CDR3 protein is CASSPRQGVTLHF. The CDR3 DNA is TGTGCCAGCTCACCACGACAGGGTGTAACCCTCCACTTT.